This T cell receptor beta chain was identified during a study of T cell changes during pregnancy in multiple sclerosis. The table came from immunoSEQ multiplex PCR; TCRdb's copy has only in-frame clones and leaves some out. This table has some 93,000 clones, about 92% appearing once. The CDR3 sequence is 16 residues long. Germline CDR1 SGHVS, CDR2 FQNEAQ. V lost 5 bases and J 0 bases, leaving 15 bases between the germline ends. The sample holds one count of this clone. The sample was peripheral blood, taken after pregnancy. This receptor was obtained from a female donor with multiple sclerosis, enrolled in a pregnancy study. The gene calls are TRBV7-8 and TRBJ2-3; D is tentatively TRBD1 or TRBD2 (5 bases each). The CDR3 DNA follows: TGTGCCAGCAGCCTAGGGGCTAGCCTCAGCACAGATACGCAGTATTTT. It yields the protein CASSLGASLSTDTQYF.